Given below is one T cell receptor (beta chain) in context. The source of the sample is a study of blood T cell repertoires in COVID-19. Study-wide context: Sample material is recorded as cDNA or gDNA derived from T cells, B-cell-depleted T cells, or PBMCs.

TCRdb's copy holds only in-frame clones and misses some; the assay was immunoSEQ multiplex PCR. This table holds about 86,000 clones, around 87% found once. The CDR3 length is 13 residues. Looked up from germline, CDR1 is KGHSH and CDR2 is LQKENI. Trimming cost V 3 bases and J 2 bases, with 7 bases left between them. V gene TRBV18 combines with J gene TRBJ2-5, with D tentatively TRBD2 (5 bases). This clonotype was obtained from a human donor in a cohort sampled during active COVID-19. The sequenced sample was peripheral blood. This CDR3 is CASSPGEQETQYF. CDR3 DNA sequence: TGTGCCAGCTCACCCGGGGAACAAGAGACCCAGTACTTC.